These 23 T cell receptor beta chains share one sample of origin, sequenced in a study of quantifying T cell responses using KT2 cells. About the research overall: TCR alpha and beta constant-region primers primed reverse transcription of RNA.

An oligo carrying a UMI was ligated to the cDNA 3' end. An equimolar mix of RC1.1 and RC1.2 primed the beta chain across TRBC1 and TRBC2. A single record per CDR3 protein comes from TCRdb applying MiXCR to the UMI-ligation and nested PCR reads. The data show 45,000 to 65,000 distinct CDR3 sequences, roughly an eighth seen once. Input material: PBMCs spiked with cells of the T cell clone KT2. These TCRs come from a human donor.

This clonotype has a count of ten or more. The J gene is TRBJ1-2, the V gene TRBV27; 8 positions agree with TRBD1. Germline lookup yields CDR1 MNHEY and CDR2 SMNVEV (reference sequence). CDR3 size: 18 residues. The V gene end was trimmed by 0 bases and the J gene end by 4 bases; junction bases not matched to a gene: 13. The CDR3 is CASSLSTGQGRRSYGYTF. CDR3 sequence (DNA): TGTGCCAGCAGTTTATCAACTGGACAGGGTCGGAGGAGCTATGGCTACACCTTC.

The rearrangement uses TRBV7-8 and TRBJ2-7; D ambiguous. From germline, CDR1 is SGHVS and CDR2 FQNEAQ. V lost 1 base, J lost 2 bases, and 9 bases lay in between. This CDR3 is built from 14 residues. The DNA of the CDR3 is TGTGCCAGCAGCTTAGTACTCGGTCCCTACGAGCAGTACTTC. It translates to CASSLVLGPYEQYF.

The chain employs TRBV7-2 and TRBJ2-1; 11 positions agree with TRBD2. V gave up 3 bases and J gave up 10 bases; unmatched junction bases: 11. The CDR3 totals 16 residues. The germline V gene has CDR1 SGHTA and CDR2 FQGNSA. The CDR3 loop is CASSFSGTSGTWEQFF. Here the CDR3 DNA reads TGTGCCAGCAGCTTCTCCGGGACTAGCGGTACATGGGAGCAGTTCTTC.

The chain uses TRBV20-1 and TRBJ2-1; maybe TRBD2 (6 bases). CDR3 length: 14 residues. From germline, CDR1 is DFQATT and CDR2 SNEGSKA (reference sequence). DNA of the CDR3: TGCAGGGCCCGTTATAGGAGGGCGTCCAATGAGCAGTTCTTC. It encodes CRARYRRASNEQFF.

In its sample, this clonotype ranks as medium-sized. The chain links TRBV6-5 to TRBJ1-6; no reliable D call. The germline gives CDR1 MNHEY, CDR2 SVGAGI. The ends were cut back, 6 bases at V and 0 bases at J, with 12 bases in the middle. The CDR3 has 16 amino acids. In DNA, the CDR3 is TGTGCCAGCAGCCCCCAGCCCGGCTCCTATAATTCACCCCTCCACTTT. The encoded protein is CASSPQPGSYNSPLHF.

This clonotype was counted at least ten times. This chain joins TRBV18 and TRBJ2-7; unclear D gene. The CDR3 consists of 13 residues. Germline V lookup: CDR1 KGHSH, CDR2 LQKENI. Trimming shortened V by 0 bases and J by 3 bases, and 6 bases separated the two germline ends. This chain's CDR3 is CASSPPGFYEQYF. DNA for the CDR3: TGTGCCAGCTCACCACCGGGATTCTACGAGCAGTACTTC.

There are a few counts of this clonotype. The rearrangement links TRBV7-9 to TRBJ1-5; possibly TRBD1 for D (5 bases). The V gene's germline CDR1 is SEHNR and CDR2 FQNEAQ (reference sequence). V gave up 3 bases and J gave up 2 bases, with 14 bases separating them. The CDR3 runs to 16 residues. CDR3 nucleotide sequence: TGTGCCAGCAGCTTGGACGGGACGGCCCGCAATCAGCCCCAGCATTTT. Protein: CASSLDGTARNQPQHF.

V is TRBV3-1 and J is TRBJ2-1, with D possibly being TRBD1 (7 bases). Trimming stripped 0 bases from V and 7 bases from J, with 13 bases between. This CDR3 has 15 amino acids. Germline V gene data show CDR1 as LGHDT and CDR2 as YNNKEL (reference sequence). The DNA of the CDR3 is TGTGCCAGCAGCCAAGATCAGGGGGGCGCGAATGAGCAGTTCTTC. Its translation is CASSQDQGGANEQFF.

This clonotype showed up just a few times. This chain connects TRBV7-9 to TRBJ2-7, with a tentative D call TRBD2 (6 bases). V dropped 5 bases and J dropped 2 bases, with 13 bases sitting between them. Germline lookup yields CDR1 SEHNR and CDR2 FQNEAQ (reference sequence). The CDR3 covers 14 residues. The CDR3 DNA is TGTGCCAGCAGCCACCGGGGGAATACCTACGAGCAGTACTTC. Translating it yields CASSHRGNTYEQYF.

The chain carries TRBV7-2 and TRBJ2-7, with 9 bases identical to TRBD2. The J segment lost 2 bases and the V segment lost 7 bases, leaving 6 bases of the junction unmatched. Germline V lookup: CDR1 SGHTA, CDR2 FQGNSA. There are 14 residues in the CDR3. The CDR3 loop is CASTLAGMTYEQYF. The DNA for the CDR3 is TGTGCCAGCACGCTAGCGGGGATGACCTACGAGCAGTACTTC.

The chain recombines TRBV6-2 or TRBV6-3 with TRBJ2-7; 11 bases are a match to TRBD2. The CDR3 loop spans 18 amino acids. Germline V gene data show CDR1 as MNHEY and CDR2 as SVGEGT. J gave up 0 bases and V 4 bases, and 11 bases lay outside the gene matches. The CDR3 loop reads CASSSTRLAGGSSYEQYF. CDR3 sequence (DNA): TGTGCCAGCAGTTCCACCCGGCTAGCGGGGGGCAGCTCCTACGAGCAGTACTTC.

CDR3 DNA: TGTGCCAGCAGTCAACCCGGGGCGGGGGGATACGAGCAGTACTTC. Amino acids: CASSQPGAGGYEQYF. J is TRBJ2-7 and V is TRBV25-1; 8 positions agree with TRBD2. The CDR3 loop spans 15 amino acids. Germline values: CDR1 MGHDK, CDR2 SYGVNS. The V segment lost 5 bases and the J segment 4 bases; nucleotides outside the gene matches: 10.

The genes are TRBV7-2 and TRBJ2-3, with TRBD2 as a possible D gene (5 bases). CDR3 length: 16 amino acids. Trimming pared 3 bases from V and 0 bases from J, leaving 13 bases between. Germline assignment: CDR1 SGHTA and CDR2 FQGNSA. Written as DNA, the CDR3 is TGTGCCAGCAGCTTTAACGGGGTCGGGAGCACAGATACGCAGTATTTT. Translation gives CASSFNGVGSTDTQYF.

This clonotype has only a few counts. The chain carries TRBV5-4 and TRBJ2-5; 9 nucleotides align to TRBD1. The germline V gene has CDR1 SGHNT and CDR2 YYREEE (reference sequence). V gave up 4 bases and J gave up 5 bases; unmatched junction bases: 3. This CDR3 has 13 residues. As DNA, the CDR3 is TGTGCCAGCAGCCCCGACAGGGGGGAGACCCAGTACTTC. Amino acid sequence: CASSPDRGETQYF. The full variable domain, its missing parts supplied by reference TRBV5-4 and TRBJ2-5, is ETGVTQSPTHLIKTRGQQVTLRCSSQSGHNTVSWYQQALGQGPQFIFQYYREEENGRGNFPPRFSGLQFPNYSSELNVNALELDDSALYLCASSPDRGETQYFGPGTRLLVL.

This clonotype was observed a handful of times. This rearrangement joins TRBV12-3 or TRBV12-4 to TRBJ1-5, with D perhaps TRBD1 (5 bases). CDR3 size: 13 residues. Trimming shortened V by 3 bases and J by 3 bases, and 6 bases separated the two germline ends. The CDR3 region is CASSLTDNQPQHF. CDR3 in DNA: TGTGCCAGCAGTTTGACAGACAATCAGCCCCAGCATTTT.

This rearrangement joins TRBV7-2 to TRBJ2-1, with 7 nucleotides matching TRBD2. The CDR3 contains 15 residues. The junction had 1 base not matched to a gene; V was cut back by 0 bases and J by 2 bases. Germline CDR1 is SGHTA and CDR2 is FQGNSA. The chain's CDR3 is CASSLAGGPYNEQFF. CDR3 bases: TGTGCCAGCAGCTTAGCGGGAGGGCCCTACAATGAGCAGTTCTTC.

This clonotype was observed many times. The CDR3 sequence: CASSLGRKNTEAFF. CDR3 sequence (DNA): TGTGCCAGCAGCTTGGGGCGGAAGAACACTGAAGCTTTCTTT. The chain links TRBV5-8 to TRBJ1-1; D not resolved. V lost 0 bases and J lost 1, with 7 bases in between. The CDR3 loop spans 14 amino acids. Germline assignment: CDR1 SGHTS and CDR2 YDEGEE.

This clonotype came up a few times. This chain joins TRBV11-1 and TRBJ2-5; D not resolved. The CDR3 loop spans 12 amino acids. The germline V and J ends were trimmed by 1 base and 0 bases, with 0 bases remaining between them. CDR1 is SGHAT and CDR2 is FQDESV in the germline V gene (reference sequence). CDR3 DNA sequence: TGTGCCAGCAGCTTAGACCAAGAGACCCAGTACTTC. Residues: CASSLDQETQYF. The full variable domain, its missing parts supplied by reference TRBV11-1 and TRBJ2-5, is EAEVAQSPRYKITEKSQAVAFWCDPISGHATLYWYRQILGQGPELLVQFQDESVVDDSQLPKDRFSAERLKGVDSTLKIQPAELGDSAMYLCASSLDQETQYFGPGTRLLVL.

The chain carries TRBV6-4 and TRBJ2-3, with D maybe TRBD1 (6 bases). There are 15 residues in the CDR3. Trimming removed 7 bases from V and 1 base from J, with 15 bases in between. Germline V gene sequence: CDR1 MRHNA, CDR2 SNTAGT. The CDR3 DNA reads as TGTGCCAGCAAGCAGGAAGGGGGTGGCACAGATACGCAGTATTTT. It yields the protein CASKQEGGGTDTQYF.

This clonotype was detected ten times or more. One end of the junction fails to match germline, which may point to a read error. The gene calls are TRBV12-3 or TRBV12-4 and TRBJ1-4; the D is unclear. This CDR3 has 13 amino acids. The CDR3 sequence: CASSPTSKEKLFF. CDR3 sequence (DNA): TGTGCCAGCAGCCCAACGTCTAAGGAAAAACTGTTTTTT.

The sample holds a few counts of this clonotype. The chain is built from TRBV6-5 and TRBJ1-1, with D possibly TRBD1 on 5 matching bases. Germline V lookup: CDR1 MNHEY, CDR2 SVGAGI. The CDR3 covers 15 residues. Trimming left V 6 bases short and J 6 bases short, with 20 bases between. DNA of the CDR3: TGTGCCAGCAGCCAAGGCGGCGCAGGGAGGTCTGAAGCTTTCTTT. It translates to CASSQGGAGRSEAFF.

This chain joins TRBV30 and TRBJ2-7, with D hard to call. The germline V gene has CDR1 GTSNPN and CDR2 SVGIG (reference sequence). Trimming took 0 bases from V and 5 from J, leaving 14 bases between them. CDR3 length equals 14 residues. CDR3 in DNA: TGTGCCTGGAGTGTCCCCGGTAGGGCCCACGAGCAGTACTTC. As protein: CAWSVPGRAHEQYF.

In its sample, this clonotype was seen many times. This chain links TRBV19 with TRBJ1-2; D ambiguous. The CDR3 is 12 amino acids. The V gene's germline CDR1 is LNHDA and CDR2 SQIVND (reference sequence). V shed 7 bases and J shed 4 bases, with 10 bases lying between them. The CDR3 is CASTPGLYGYTF. CDR3 nucleotide sequence: TGTGCCAGTACCCCGGGTCTCTATGGCTACACCTTC.